This T cell receptor (beta chain) was obtained from a study of regulatory T cells in long-lasting Graves disease. Study-level points and caveats: A reduction in accuracy may have resulted from the small sample size. Newly diagnosed disease favored TRBV20-1 and TRBJ2-1 over persistent disease.

This clonotype was observed a few times. What it recognizes is unknown. Germline CDR1 reads SGDLS; CDR2 reads YYNGEE. This CDR3 has 15 residues. V was pared by 0 bases and J by 3 bases, with 12 bases between. Assembly of TCR beta libraries relied on iRepertoire HTBI primers together with Arm-PCR of CDR3 regions. TCRdb re-derived calls from the multiplex PCR reads in MiXCR, one entry per CDR3 protein. The data contain some 320,000 distinct CDR3 sequences, 18% of them seen just once; the ten biggest clones take up about two fifths. The time point: newly diagnosed GD, antithyroid drugs for less than 3 months. Extracted PBMC RNA gave rise to the TCR library. Tubes containing EDTA received roughly 10 milliliters of drawn peripheral blood.

This TCR came from a female donor with Graves disease. The chain carries TRBV9 and TRBJ1-1; D is perhaps TRBD1 (6 bases). The source material was peripheral blood mononuclear cells (PBMCs), sampled at new diagnosis, from a patient treated with antithyroid drugs. The CDR3 sequence is CASSVVGGHDTEAFF. CDR3 sequence (DNA): TGTGCCAGCAGCGTAGTCGGGGGGCACGACACTGAAGCTTTCTTT.